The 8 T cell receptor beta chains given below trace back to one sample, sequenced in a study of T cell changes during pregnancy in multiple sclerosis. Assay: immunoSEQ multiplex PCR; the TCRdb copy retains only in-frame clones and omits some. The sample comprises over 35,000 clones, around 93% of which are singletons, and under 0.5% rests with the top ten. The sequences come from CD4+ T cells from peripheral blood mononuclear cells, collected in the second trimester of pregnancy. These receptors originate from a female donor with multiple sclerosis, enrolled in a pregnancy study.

CDR3 DNA: TGCGCCAGCAGTGAAGGTATATGGGGGACAGAGAAAAACACCGGGGAGCTGTTTTTT. Translation gives CASSEGIWGTEKNTGELFF. The genes are TRBV10-1 and TRBJ2-2; 7 bases are shared with TRBD1. CDR3 length equals 19 residues. Germline lookup yields CDR1 WNHNN and CDR2 SYGVQD (reference sequence). Losses at the gene ends were 3 bases for V and 2 bases for J; bases not matched to a gene: 15.

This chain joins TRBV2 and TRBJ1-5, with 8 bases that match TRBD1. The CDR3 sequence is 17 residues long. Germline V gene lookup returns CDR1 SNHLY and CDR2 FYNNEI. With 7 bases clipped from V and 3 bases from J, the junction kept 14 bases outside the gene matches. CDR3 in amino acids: CASTIRTGRAPNQPQHF. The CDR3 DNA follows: TGTGCCAGCACGATTAGGACAGGGAGAGCCCCCAATCAGCCCCAGCATTTT.

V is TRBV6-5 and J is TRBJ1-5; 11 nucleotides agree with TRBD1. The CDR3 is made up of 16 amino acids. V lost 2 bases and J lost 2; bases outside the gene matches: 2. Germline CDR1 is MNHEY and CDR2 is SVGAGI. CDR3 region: CASSYGTGGGNQPQHF. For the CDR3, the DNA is TGTGCCAGCAGTTACGGGACAGGGGGTGGCAATCAGCCCCAGCATTTT.

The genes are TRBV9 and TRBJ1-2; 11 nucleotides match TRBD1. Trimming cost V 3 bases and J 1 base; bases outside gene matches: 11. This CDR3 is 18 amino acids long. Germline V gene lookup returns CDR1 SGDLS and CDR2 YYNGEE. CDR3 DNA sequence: TGTGCCAGCAGCGACCGGACAGGGGGCCACAATCTTAACTATGGCTACACCTTC. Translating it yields CASSDRTGGHNLNYGYTF.

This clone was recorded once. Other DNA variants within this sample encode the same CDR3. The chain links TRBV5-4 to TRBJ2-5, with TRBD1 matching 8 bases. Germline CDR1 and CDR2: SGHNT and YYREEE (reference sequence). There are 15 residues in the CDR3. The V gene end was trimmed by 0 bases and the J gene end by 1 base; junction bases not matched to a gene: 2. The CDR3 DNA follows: TGTGCCAGCAGCTTGGGAGACAGGGGCCAAGAGACCCAGTACTTC. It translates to CASSLGDRGQETQYF.

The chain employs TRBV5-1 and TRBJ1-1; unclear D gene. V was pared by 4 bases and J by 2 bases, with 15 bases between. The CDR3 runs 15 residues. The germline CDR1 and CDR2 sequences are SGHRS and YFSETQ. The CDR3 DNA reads TGCGCCAGCAGCCCTTCAGGATCTTTCAACACTGAAGCTTTCTTT. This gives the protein CASSPSGSFNTEAFF.

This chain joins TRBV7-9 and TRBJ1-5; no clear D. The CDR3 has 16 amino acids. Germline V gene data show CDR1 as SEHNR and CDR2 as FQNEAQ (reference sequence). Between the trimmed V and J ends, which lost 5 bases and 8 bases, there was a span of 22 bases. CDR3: CASSLRGGRVRKPQHF. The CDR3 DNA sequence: TGTGCCAGCAGCCTACGGGGAGGCCGCGTGAGGAAGCCCCAGCATTTT.

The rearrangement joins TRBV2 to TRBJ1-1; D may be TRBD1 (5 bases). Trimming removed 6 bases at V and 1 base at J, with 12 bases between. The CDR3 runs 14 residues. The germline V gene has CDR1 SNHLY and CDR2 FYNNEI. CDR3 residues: CASSPRGGNTEAFF. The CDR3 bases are TGTGCCAGCAGCCCTCGGGGGGGGAACACTGAAGCTTTCTTT.